This T cell receptor beta chain was obtained from a study of cytotoxic CD8 clonotypes in ibrutinib-treated CLL. Overall study: After a median approximately 12 months on treatment (6 to 36), response samples were drawn.

This CDR3 has 19 amino acids. The trim removed 3 bases at V and 5 bases at J, leaving 18 bases unmatched. Germline V gene lookup returns CDR1 SGHRS and CDR2 YFSETQ. This table comes from immunoSEQ multiplex PCR, and its TCRdb copy is limited to in-frame clones, with some not included. The sample includes just over 200,000 clones, approximately 70% seen only once; the top ten take about 6%. The clonotype originates from a human donor with chronic lymphocytic leukemia. This chain joins TRBV5-1 and TRBJ2-5; TRBD2 agrees at 11 bases. Sequenced here: PBMCs, sampled after 12 months of ibrutinib treatment. CDR3 loop: CASSSPSLAGEPRGETQYF. In DNA, the CDR3 is TGCGCCAGCAGCTCACCGTCACTAGCGGGAGAGCCCCGAGGGGAGACCCAGTACTTC. The full variable domain, completed using reference TRBV5-1 and TRBJ2-5, is KAGVTQTPRYLIKTRGQQVTLSCSPISGHRSVSWYQQTPGQGLQFLFEYFSETQRNKGNFPGRFSGRQFSNSRSEMNVSTLELGDSALYLCASSSPSLAGEPRGETQYFGPGTRLLVL.